The 19 T cell receptor beta chains below all came from one sample that was sequenced in a study of early T cells in non-severe SARS-CoV-2 infection. TCRdb processed the 5' RACE reads anew with MiXCR; each CDR3 protein has one entry. The table has tens of thousands of distinct CDR3 sequences, about 6% seen once; the top ten hold around 7.7%. The input for sequencing was whole blood, taken at baseline. The origin of the receptors is an adult who was a healthcare worker with PCR-confirmed SARS-CoV-2 infection or an uninfected control (not recorded which).

About this clonotype: A clone one base away is much larger, so this may be a read error. This chain joins TRBV30 and TRBJ1-4; 7 bases agree with TRBD1. CDR1 and CDR2 from the germline V gene are GTSNPN and SVGIG (reference sequence). The CDR3 has 14 residues. The CDR3 coding sequence is TGTGCCTCGAGTGTAAACAGGGGAATGGGAAAACTGTTTTTT. Amino acid sequence: CASSVNRGMGKLFF.

The chain couples TRBV6-5 to TRBJ1-1; D is undetermined. In germline, CDR1 is MNHEY, CDR2 SVGAGI. The V and J ends lost 2 bases and 3 bases respectively, with 10 bases between them. The CDR3 sequence is 14 residues long. DNA of the CDR3: TGTGCCAGCAGTTACCGGCAAAGGGACACTGAAGCTTTCTTT. Translation gives CASSYRQRDTEAFF.

In its sample, this clonotype was seen many times. This chain connects TRBV29-1 to TRBJ2-6; D is possibly TRBD2 (5 bases). The V gene's germline CDR1 is SQVTM and CDR2 ANQGSEA. Between the trimmed V and J ends, which lost 5 bases and 2 bases, there was a span of 10 bases. CDR3 length: 14 residues. The CDR3 DNA is TGCAGCGTTCGGGGTTTTGCTGGGGCCAACGTCCTGACTTTC. Translation: CSVRGFAGANVLTF.

This clonotype was detected ten times or more. The chain combines TRBV20-1 with TRBJ2-3; 8 bases align to TRBD1. Germline trimming cut 5 bases from V and 3 bases from J; bases unmatched to any gene: 7. CDR3 length: 14 residues. Germline V gives CDR1 DFQATT, CDR2 SNEGSKA (reference sequence). DNA of the CDR3: TGCAGTGCTCATCAGGGGGCGCGGACAGATACGCAGTATTTT. Its translation: CSAHQGARTDTQYF.

The chain recombines TRBV4-2 with TRBJ1-2, with D maybe TRBD1 (6 bases). Germline CDR1 is LGHNA and CDR2 is YNFKEQ. CDR3 length: 16 residues. V lost 0 bases and J 5 bases, leaving 16 bases between the germline ends. This chain's CDR3 is CASSQDPVQGGYGYTF. In DNA, the CDR3 is TGTGCCAGCAGCCAAGATCCGGTACAGGGAGGGTATGGCTACACCTTC.

This clonotype was recorded at least ten times. The CDR3 here is CASSSKGTGSGANVLTF. The CDR3 DNA is TGTGCCAGCAGCTCGAAAGGGACAGGGTCTGGGGCCAACGTCCTGACTTTC. The rearrangement links TRBV7-3 to TRBJ2-6; 9 bases are a match to TRBD1. CDR1 SGHTA and CDR2 FQGTGA come from the germline V gene. The CDR3 loop spans 17 amino acids. The ends lost 4 bases at V and 1 base at J; junction bases unmatched: 5.

This clonotype was picked up many times. The chain employs TRBV20-1 and TRBJ2-5; 12 bases map to TRBD2. The CDR3 extends over 15 amino acids. V shed 1 base, J shed 1 base, and the junction held 1 base outside the gene matches. The germline V gene encodes CDR1 DFQATT and CDR2 SNEGSKA (reference sequence). The CDR3 sequence: CSARGLAGAQETQYF. The DNA of the CDR3 is TGCAGTGCTAGAGGACTAGCGGGGGCCCAAGAGACCCAGTACTTC.

There are many counts of this clonotype. V gene TRBV6-2 or TRBV6-3 combines with J gene TRBJ1-6; weak D call: TRBD1 (6 bases). Germline CDR1 is MNHEY and CDR2 is SVGEGT. CDR3 size: 14 residues. The V end lost 2 bases, the J end lost 11 bases, and 13 bases lay between the germline ends. The CDR3 DNA follows: TGTGCCAGCAGTTACGACAGGCCCTTACCACCCCTCCACTTT. The encoded protein is CASSYDRPLPPLHF.

This chain joins TRBV5-1 and TRBJ2-1, with TRBD1 matching over 8 bases. Germline V CDR1 and CDR2: SGHRS, YFSETQ. With 1 base clipped from V and 9 bases from J, the junction kept 9 bases outside the gene matches. The CDR3 sequence is 15 residues long. As DNA, the CDR3 is TGCGCCAGCAGCTTGACCTTACAGGGGGGAGGTGAGCAGTTCTTC. Translation: CASSLTLQGGGEQFF.

At least ten counts were recorded for this clonotype. The chain carries TRBV20-1 and TRBJ1-6, with D unresolved. Trimming cost V 6 bases and J 0 bases, with 12 bases left between them. Germline V CDR1 and CDR2: DFQATT, SNEGSKA (reference sequence). The CDR3 runs to 15 residues. The CDR3 region is CSAPSSSSYNSPLHF. CDR3 in DNA: TGCAGTGCGCCCTCTTCGAGCTCCTATAATTCACCCCTCCACTTT.

Ten or more counts support this clonotype. V usage is TRBV4-3 and J usage is TRBJ2-1, with 7 positions matching TRBD2. The CDR3 has 16 amino acids. Germline trimming cut 0 bases from V and 3 bases from J; bases unmatched to any gene: 5. CDR1 LGHNA and CDR2 YSLEER come from the germline V gene. Here the CDR3 DNA reads TGCGCCAGCAGCCAAGAATTGGGGGGGATCTACAATGAGCAGTTCTTC. Protein: CASSQELGGIYNEQFF.

This clonotype appeared many times. The chain recombines TRBV12-3 or TRBV12-4 with TRBJ2-2, with D perhaps TRBD1 (6 bases). V lost 5 bases, J lost 0 bases, and 13 bases lay in between. CDR3 length equals 16 residues. In DNA form, the CDR3 reads TGTGCCAGCAGTATTGGACAGCTCTCGAACACCGGGGAGCTGTTTTTT. Translating gives CASSIGQLSNTGELFF.

The chain links TRBV7-3 to TRBJ1-6; D remains ambiguous. CDR3 length: 13 amino acids. V lost 4 bases and J 5 bases, leaving 6 bases between the germline ends. In germline, CDR1 is SGHTA, CDR2 FQGTGA. The CDR3 sequence is CASSSSDNSPLHF. In DNA, the CDR3 is TGTGCCAGCAGCTCCTCGGATAATTCACCCCTCCACTTT.

This clonotype was seen a few times. V and J are TRBV9 and TRBJ1-2; TRBD1 agrees at 8 bases. Germline assignment: CDR1 SGDLS and CDR2 YYNGEE. This CDR3 comprises 15 residues. Trimming removed 5 bases from V and 4 bases from J; junction bases left unmatched: 10. The CDR3 nucleotides read TGTGCCAGCAGTCGTATGGGGACAGGTTTCTATGGCTACACCTTC. Encoded protein: CASSRMGTGFYGYTF.

The table lists this clonotype with many counts. The chain is built from TRBV24-1 and TRBJ1-4; D ambiguous. Trimming removed 4 bases at V and 6 bases at J, with 14 bases between. From germline, CDR1 is KGHDR and CDR2 SFDVKD. This CDR3 has 15 amino acids. This chain's CDR3 is CATSDSGSADEKLFF. CDR3 nucleotides: TGTGCCACCAGTGACTCCGGGTCGGCTGATGAAAAACTGTTTTTT.

This chain joins TRBV5-1 and TRBJ2-7; tentatively, D is TRBD2 (6 bases). CDR1 is SGHRS and CDR2 is YFSETQ in the germline V gene. CDR3 size: 15 residues. The V and J ends lost 0 bases and 2 bases respectively, with 12 bases between them. This CDR3 is CASSLAGGDPYEQYF. CDR3 sequence (DNA): TGCGCCAGCAGCTTGGCCGGCGGGGATCCCTACGAGCAGTACTTC.

This clonotype was seen a few times. The genes are TRBV7-9 and TRBJ2-3; D ambiguous. CDR3 length: 15 amino acids. Between the trimmed V and J ends, which lost 5 bases and 6 bases, there was a span of 18 bases. Germline V lookup: CDR1 SEHNR, CDR2 FQNEAQ (reference sequence). CDR3 region: CASSGIGLLGDTQYF. In nucleotides, the CDR3 is TGTGCCAGCAGCGGGATTGGGCTCCTTGGGGATACGCAGTATTTT.

The sample holds a few counts of this clonotype. The J gene is TRBJ2-5, the V gene TRBV2, with a weak D call TRBD2 (5 bases). Looked up from germline, CDR1 is SNHLY and CDR2 is FYNNEI. The CDR3 is 13 residues long. Trimming pared 7 bases from V and 2 bases from J, leaving 11 bases between. The DNA for the CDR3 is TGTGCCAGCACCGAGGGTAGACAAGAGACCCAGTACTTC. Residues: CASTEGRQETQYF.

The chain joins TRBV7-6 to TRBJ2-1; 13 nucleotides line up with TRBD2. Germline CDR1 reads SGHVS; CDR2 reads FNYEAQ. The CDR3 consists of 17 residues. V was pared by 2 bases and J by 8 bases, with 9 bases of the junction left unmatched. The chain's CDR3 is CASSLTSGGALVYEQFF. In DNA form, the CDR3 reads TGTGCCAGCAGCTTAACTAGCGGGGGGGCGTTGGTATATGAGCAGTTCTTC.